This TCR beta chain was captured by sequencing in a study of beta chain features in type 1 diabetes. Looking at the study overall: The patient and healthy donor groups were comparable for age, gender and cell yields.

A remark on this clone: The target antigen is unknown.

V trimming: 6 bases; J trimming: 0 bases; junction bases outside the gene matches: 7. Per germline, CDR1 SNHLY and CDR2 FYNNEI. This CDR3 is built from 16 residues. What was sequenced were expressed TCRB transcripts, since all of the isolated RNA had been reverse transcribed. Assay: immunoSEQ multiplex PCR; the TCRdb copy retains only in-frame clones and omits some. This sample yields over 300,000 clones, of which about a tenth are seen a single time; about 1% belongs to the top ten. General study points: Patients with Type 1 diabetes showed moderately but significantly shorter TCRB CDR3s in all four CD4+ subsets.

The chain links TRBV2 to TRBJ2-2, with 7 positions matching TRBD1. The TCR comes from a man aged 30-40 years with type 1 diabetes. The specimen was central memory CD4+ T cells from blood. CDR3 in DNA: TGTGCCAGCAGAACGAGGGGGCAGGCGAACACCGGGGAGCTGTTTTTT. Protein: CASRTRGQANTGELFF.